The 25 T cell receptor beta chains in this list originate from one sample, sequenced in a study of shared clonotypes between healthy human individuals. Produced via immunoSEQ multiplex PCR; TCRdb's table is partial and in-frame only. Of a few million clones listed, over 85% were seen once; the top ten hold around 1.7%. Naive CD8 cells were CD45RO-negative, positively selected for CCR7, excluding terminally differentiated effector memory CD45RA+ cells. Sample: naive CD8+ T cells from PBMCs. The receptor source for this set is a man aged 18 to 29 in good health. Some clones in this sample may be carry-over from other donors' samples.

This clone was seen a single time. CDR3 sequence reads: CASSRREPAEQYF. Here the CDR3 DNA reads TGTGCCAGCAGCCGGCGGGAGCCCGCCGAGCAGTACTTC. This chain uses TRBV7-8 with TRBJ2-7, with 7 bases aligning to TRBD2. The germline V gene has CDR1 SGHVS and CDR2 FQNEAQ. The CDR3 covers 13 residues. V lost 5 bases and J lost 6; bases outside the gene matches: 7.

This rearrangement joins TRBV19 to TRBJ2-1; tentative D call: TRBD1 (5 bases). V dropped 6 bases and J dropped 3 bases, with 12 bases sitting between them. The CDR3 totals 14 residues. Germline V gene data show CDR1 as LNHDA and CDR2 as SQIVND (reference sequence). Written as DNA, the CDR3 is TGTGCCAGTAGCCCAGGGTGGGGCTACAATGAGCAGTTCTTC. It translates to CASSPGWGYNEQFF. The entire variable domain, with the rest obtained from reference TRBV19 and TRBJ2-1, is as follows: DGGITQSPKYLFRKEGQNVTLSCEQNLNHDAMYWYRQDPGQGLRLIYYSQIVNDFQKGDIAEGYSVSREKKESFPLTVTSAQKNPTAFYLCASSPGWGYNEQFFGPGTRLTVL.

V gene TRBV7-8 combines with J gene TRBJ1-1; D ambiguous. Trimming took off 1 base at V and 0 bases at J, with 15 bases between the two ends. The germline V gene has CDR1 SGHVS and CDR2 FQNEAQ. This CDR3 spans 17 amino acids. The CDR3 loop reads CASSLEVRINMNTEAFF. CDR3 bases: TGTGCCAGCAGCTTAGAGGTGAGGATCAACATGAACACTGAAGCTTTCTTT.

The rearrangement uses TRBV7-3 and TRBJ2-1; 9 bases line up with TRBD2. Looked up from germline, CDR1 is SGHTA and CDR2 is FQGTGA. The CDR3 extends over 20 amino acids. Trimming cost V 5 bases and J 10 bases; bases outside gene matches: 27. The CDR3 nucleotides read TGTGCCAGCAGCCTCGAACCCCCGGGCCAGGGACTAGCCGGGGAGGTCGAGCAGTTCTTC. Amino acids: CASSLEPPGQGLAGEVEQFF.

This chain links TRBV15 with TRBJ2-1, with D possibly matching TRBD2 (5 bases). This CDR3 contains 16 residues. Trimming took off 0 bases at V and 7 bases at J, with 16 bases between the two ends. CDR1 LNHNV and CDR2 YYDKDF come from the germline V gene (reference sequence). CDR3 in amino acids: CATSRDVDGGWNEQFF. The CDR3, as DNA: TGTGCCACCAGCAGAGATGTAGACGGAGGCTGGAATGAGCAGTTCTTC.

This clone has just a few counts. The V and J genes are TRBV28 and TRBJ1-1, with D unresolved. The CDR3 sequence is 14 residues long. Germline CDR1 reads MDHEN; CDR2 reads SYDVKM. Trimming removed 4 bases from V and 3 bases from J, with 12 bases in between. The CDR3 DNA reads TGTGCCAGCAGTTCCTCGTACCCGGACACTGAAGCTTTCTTT. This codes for CASSSSYPDTEAFF. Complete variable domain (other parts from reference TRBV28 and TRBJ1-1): DVKVTQSSRYLVKRTGEKVFLECVQDMDHENMFWYRQDPGLGLRLIYFSYDVKMKEKGDIPEGYSVSREKKERFSLILESASTNQTSMYLCASSSSYPDTEAFFGQGTRLTVV.

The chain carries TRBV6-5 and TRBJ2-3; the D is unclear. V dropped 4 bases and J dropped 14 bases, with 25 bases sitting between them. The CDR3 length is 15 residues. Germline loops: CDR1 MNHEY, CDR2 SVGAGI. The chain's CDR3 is CASSSTPSLSSVLYF. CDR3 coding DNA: TGTGCCAGCAGTTCAACGCCCTCACTATCTAGTGTCCTGTATTTT.

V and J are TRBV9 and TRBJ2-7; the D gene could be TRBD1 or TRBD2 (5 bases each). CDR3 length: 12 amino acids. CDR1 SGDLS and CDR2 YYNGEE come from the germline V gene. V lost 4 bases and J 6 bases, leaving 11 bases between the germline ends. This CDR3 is CASSPGGSEQYF. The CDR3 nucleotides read TGTGCCAGCAGCCCTGGGGGTTCCGAGCAGTACTTC.

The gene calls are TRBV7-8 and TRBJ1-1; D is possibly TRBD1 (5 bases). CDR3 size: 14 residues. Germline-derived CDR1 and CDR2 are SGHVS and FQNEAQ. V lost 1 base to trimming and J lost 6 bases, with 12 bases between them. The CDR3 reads CASSLGGAVAEAFF. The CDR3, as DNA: TGTGCCAGCAGCTTAGGCGGGGCGGTCGCTGAAGCTTTCTTT.

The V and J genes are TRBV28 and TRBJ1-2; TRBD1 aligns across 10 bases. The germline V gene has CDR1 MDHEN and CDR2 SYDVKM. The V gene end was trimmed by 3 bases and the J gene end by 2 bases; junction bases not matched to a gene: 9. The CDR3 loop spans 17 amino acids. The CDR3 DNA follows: TGTGCCAGCAGTTTGTTTCTGGGGACAGGGGAAAACTATGGCTACACCTTC. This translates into CASSLFLGTGENYGYTF.

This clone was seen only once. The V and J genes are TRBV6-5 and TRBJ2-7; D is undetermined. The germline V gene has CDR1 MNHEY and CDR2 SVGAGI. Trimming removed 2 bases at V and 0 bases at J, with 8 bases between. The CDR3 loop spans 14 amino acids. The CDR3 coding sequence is TGTGCCAGCAGTTACCCGGACGACTCCTACGAGCAGTACTTC. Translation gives CASSYPDDSYEQYF.

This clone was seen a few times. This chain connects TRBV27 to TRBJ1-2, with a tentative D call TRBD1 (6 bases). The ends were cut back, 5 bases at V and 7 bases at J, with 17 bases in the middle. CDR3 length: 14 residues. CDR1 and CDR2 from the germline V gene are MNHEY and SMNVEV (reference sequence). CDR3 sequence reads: CASSPLGQIRGYTF. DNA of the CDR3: TGTGCCAGCAGTCCTCTAGGACAGATACGTGGCTACACCTTC.

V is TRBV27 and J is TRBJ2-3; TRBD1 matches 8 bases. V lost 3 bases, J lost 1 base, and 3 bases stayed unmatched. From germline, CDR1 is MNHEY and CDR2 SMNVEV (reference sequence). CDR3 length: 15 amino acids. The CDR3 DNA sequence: TGTGCCAGCAGTTTCAGGGGGCTGGGCACAGATACGCAGTATTTT. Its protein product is CASSFRGLGTDTQYF.

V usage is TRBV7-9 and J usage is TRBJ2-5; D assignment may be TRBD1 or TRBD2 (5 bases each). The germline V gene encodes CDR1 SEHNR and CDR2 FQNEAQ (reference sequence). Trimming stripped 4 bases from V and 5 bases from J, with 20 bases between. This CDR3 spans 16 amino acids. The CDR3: CASSYRSGTKGETQYF. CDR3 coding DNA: TGTGCCAGCAGCTACCGATCCGGGACCAAGGGGGAGACCCAGTACTTC.

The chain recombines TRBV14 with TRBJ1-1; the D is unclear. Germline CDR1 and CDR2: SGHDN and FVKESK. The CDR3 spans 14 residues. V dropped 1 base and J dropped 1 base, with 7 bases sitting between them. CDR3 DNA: TGTGCCAGCAGCCAAGGTTTCGAGAACACTGAAGCTTTCTTT. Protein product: CASSQGFENTEAFF.

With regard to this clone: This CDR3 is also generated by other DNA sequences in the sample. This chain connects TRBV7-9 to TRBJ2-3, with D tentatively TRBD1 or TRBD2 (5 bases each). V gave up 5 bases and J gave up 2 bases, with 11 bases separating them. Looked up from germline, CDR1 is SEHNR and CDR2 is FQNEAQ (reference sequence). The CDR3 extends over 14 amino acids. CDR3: CASSPTGPTDTQYF. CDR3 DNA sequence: TGTGCCAGCAGCCCCACGGGGCCCACAGATACGCAGTATTTT.

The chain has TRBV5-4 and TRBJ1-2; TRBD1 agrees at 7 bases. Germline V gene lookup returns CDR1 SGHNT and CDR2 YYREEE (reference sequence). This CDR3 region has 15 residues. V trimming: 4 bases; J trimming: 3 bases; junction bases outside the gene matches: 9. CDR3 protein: CASSGQRGLYYGYTF. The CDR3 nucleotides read TGTGCCAGCAGCGGGCAGAGGGGGCTGTACTATGGCTACACCTTC.

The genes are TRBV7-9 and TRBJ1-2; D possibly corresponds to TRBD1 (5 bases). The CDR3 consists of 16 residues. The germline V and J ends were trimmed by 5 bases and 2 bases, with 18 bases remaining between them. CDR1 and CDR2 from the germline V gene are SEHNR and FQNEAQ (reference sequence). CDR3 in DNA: TGTGCCAGCAGCAAAATCGGGGCGGTCAGGAACTATGGCTACACCTTC. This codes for CASSKIGAVRNYGYTF.

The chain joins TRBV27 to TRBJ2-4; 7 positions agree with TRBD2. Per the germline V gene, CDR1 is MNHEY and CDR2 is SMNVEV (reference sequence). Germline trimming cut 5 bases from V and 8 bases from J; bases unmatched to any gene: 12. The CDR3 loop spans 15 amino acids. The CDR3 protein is CASSLGRGSLDIQYF. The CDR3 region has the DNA TGTGCCAGCAGTCTAGGGCGGGGGTCCCTAGACATTCAGTACTTC.

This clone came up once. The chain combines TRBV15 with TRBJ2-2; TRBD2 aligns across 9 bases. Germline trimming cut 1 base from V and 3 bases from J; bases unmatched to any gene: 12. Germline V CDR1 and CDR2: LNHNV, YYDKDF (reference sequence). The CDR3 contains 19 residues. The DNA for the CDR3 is TGTGCCACCAGCAGAGGAGGCGGGCTAGCGGGACGTCACACCGGGGAGCTGTTTTTT. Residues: CATSRGGGLAGRHTGELFF.

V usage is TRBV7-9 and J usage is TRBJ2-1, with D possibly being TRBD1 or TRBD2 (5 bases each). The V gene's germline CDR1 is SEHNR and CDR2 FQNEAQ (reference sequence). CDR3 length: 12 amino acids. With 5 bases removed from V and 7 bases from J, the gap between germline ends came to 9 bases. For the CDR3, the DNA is TGTGCCAGCAGCAAAGGGGAGAATGAGCAGTTCTTC. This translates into CASSKGENEQFF.

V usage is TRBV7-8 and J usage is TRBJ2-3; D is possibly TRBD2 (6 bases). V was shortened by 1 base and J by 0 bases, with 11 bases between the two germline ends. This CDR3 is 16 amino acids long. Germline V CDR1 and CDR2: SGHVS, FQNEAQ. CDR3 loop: CASSLVGGTSTDTQYF. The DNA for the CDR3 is TGTGCCAGCAGCTTAGTTGGCGGGACTAGCACAGATACGCAGTATTTT.

Here the CDR3 reads CASSLWTGGWETQYF. The CDR3 coding sequence is TGTGCCAGCAGCTTATGGACAGGAGGTTGGGAGACCCAGTACTTC. The chain employs TRBV7-2 and TRBJ2-5, with TRBD1 matching 7 bases. The CDR3 loop spans 15 amino acids. CDR1 and CDR2 (germline): SGHTA, FQGNSA. J gave up 5 bases and V 2 bases, and 8 bases lay outside the gene matches. Together with reference TRBV7-2 and TRBJ2-5, the CDR3 gives the full variable domain: GAGVSQSPSNKVTEKGKDVELRCDPISGHTALYWYRQSLGQGLEFLIYFQGNSAPDKSGLPSDRFSAERTGGSVSTLTIQRTQQEDSAVYLCASSLWTGGWETQYFGPGTRLLVL.

The CDR3 sequence: CASSVVDGSYGYTF. Here the CDR3 DNA reads TGTGCCAGCAGCGTAGTGGACGGATCTTATGGCTACACCTTC. V and J are TRBV9 and TRBJ1-2; D unresolved. Between the trimmed V and J ends, which lost 0 bases and 5 bases, there was a span of 11 bases. Germline CDR1 and CDR2: SGDLS and YYNGEE. The CDR3 spans 14 residues.

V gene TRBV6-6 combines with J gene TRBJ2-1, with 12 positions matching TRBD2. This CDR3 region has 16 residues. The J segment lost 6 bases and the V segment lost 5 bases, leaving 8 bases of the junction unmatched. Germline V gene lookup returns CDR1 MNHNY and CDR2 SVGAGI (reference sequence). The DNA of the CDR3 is TGTGCCAGCAGTCCGACCGGGACTAGCGGGTCCAATGAGCAGTTCTTC. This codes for CASSPTGTSGSNEQFF.